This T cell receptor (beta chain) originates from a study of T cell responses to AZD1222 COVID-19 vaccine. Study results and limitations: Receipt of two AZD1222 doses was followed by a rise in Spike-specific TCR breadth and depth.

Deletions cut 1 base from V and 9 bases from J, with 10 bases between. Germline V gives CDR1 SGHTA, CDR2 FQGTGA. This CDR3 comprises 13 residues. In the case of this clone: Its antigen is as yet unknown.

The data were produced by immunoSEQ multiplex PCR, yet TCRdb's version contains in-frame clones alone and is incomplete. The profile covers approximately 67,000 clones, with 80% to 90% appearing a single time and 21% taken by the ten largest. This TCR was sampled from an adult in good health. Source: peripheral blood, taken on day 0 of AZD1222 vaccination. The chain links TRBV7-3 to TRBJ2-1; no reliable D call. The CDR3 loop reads CASSLKRQGEQFF. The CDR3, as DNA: TGTGCCAGCAGCTTAAAAAGACAAGGTGAGCAGTTCTTC. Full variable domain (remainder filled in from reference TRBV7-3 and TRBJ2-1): GAGVSQTPSNKVTEKGKYVELRCDPISGHTALYWYRQSLGQGPEFLIYFQGTGAADDSGLPNDRFFAVRPEGSVSTLKIQRTERGDSAVYLCASSLKRQGEQFFGPGTRLTVL.